This note documents a single T cell receptor (beta chain) sequence. Some clones are missing from TCRdb's copy, which holds only in-frame ones; the method was immunoSEQ multiplex PCR. The sample has approximately 320,000 clones; roughly 85% are singletons. The CDR3 covers 13 residues. Germline CDR1 and CDR2: SGHRS and YFSETQ. The V and J ends lost 5 bases and 3 bases respectively, with 11 bases between them. The entry originates in a study of blood T cell repertoires in COVID-19. Study-wide context: Material from acute and convalescent COVID-19 was sourced from the United States, Italy and Spain. Sample material is recorded as cDNA or gDNA derived from T cells, B-cell-depleted T cells, or PBMCs.

The source is a human donor in a cohort sampled during active COVID-19. The sequencing input was peripheral blood. The rearrangement uses TRBV5-1 and TRBJ1-1, with D perhaps TRBD1 (6 bases). CDR3 bases: TGCGCCAGCAGATTACAGGGATACACTGAAGCTTTCTTT. Translation gives CASRLQGYTEAFF.